One sample yielded the 2 T cell receptor beta chains listed below, sequenced in a study of control samples from healthy donors and cancer patients. Profiling relied on immunoSEQ multiplex PCR, and the TCRdb table lists in-frame clones only, not all of them. Of approximately 150,000 clones in the sample, over 90% were seen once. Sequencing was performed on blood. All receptors derive from a woman aged 25 to 39 in good health.

In DNA, the CDR3 is TGTGCCAGCTCGCGCCAACAGGGGGACTATGGCTACACCTTC. This sequence encodes CASSRQQGDYGYTF. The chain joins TRBV18 to TRBJ1-2, with 8 bases that match TRBD1. The CDR3 contains 14 residues. In germline, CDR1 is KGHSH, CDR2 LQKENI. Unmatched junction bases numbered 6, after V lost 6 bases and J lost 3 bases.

J is TRBJ1-2 and V is TRBV28, with TRBD1 matching 8 bases. The CDR3 totals 16 residues. Unmatched junction bases numbered 12, after V lost 5 bases and J lost 4 bases. Germline lookup yields CDR1 MDHEN and CDR2 SYDVKM. The CDR3 reads CASSPAGQGGIYGYTF. For the CDR3, the DNA is TGTGCCAGCAGTCCCGCCGGACAGGGAGGTATCTATGGCTACACCTTC.